Here is one TCR beta chain with its context. Its antigen is undetermined. The assay was immunoSEQ multiplex PCR, and TCRdb's table has in-frame clones only and misses some. The data show more than 150,000 clones, just over 90% seen once. Samples with a second dose at about 4 or about 12 weeks were pooled together. The data were obtained in a study of T cell responses to AZD1222 COVID-19 vaccine. Broader study findings: Only a handful of AZD1222 recipients, more than five in all, had baseline seropositivity. When two AZD1222 doses had been given, Spike-specific TCR breadth and depth rose. As reported, nearly half of all spike-specific TCRs target variant regions that are unmutated.

This CDR3 is built from 17 residues. Germline CDR1 LGHNA, CDR2 YSLEER. The ends were cut back, 1 base at V and 4 bases at J, with 18 bases in the middle. The clonotype comes from an adult who received the AZD1222 COVID-19 vaccine. The chain employs TRBV4-3 and TRBJ2-3, with D perhaps TRBD1 (5 bases). The sample was peripheral blood, taken 28 days after the second AZD1222 dose. The CDR3 nucleotides read TGCGCCAGCAGCCAAGGTCAATTAAGGTTAGGGGCAGATACGCAGTATTTT. Translating it yields CASSQGQLRLGADTQYF.